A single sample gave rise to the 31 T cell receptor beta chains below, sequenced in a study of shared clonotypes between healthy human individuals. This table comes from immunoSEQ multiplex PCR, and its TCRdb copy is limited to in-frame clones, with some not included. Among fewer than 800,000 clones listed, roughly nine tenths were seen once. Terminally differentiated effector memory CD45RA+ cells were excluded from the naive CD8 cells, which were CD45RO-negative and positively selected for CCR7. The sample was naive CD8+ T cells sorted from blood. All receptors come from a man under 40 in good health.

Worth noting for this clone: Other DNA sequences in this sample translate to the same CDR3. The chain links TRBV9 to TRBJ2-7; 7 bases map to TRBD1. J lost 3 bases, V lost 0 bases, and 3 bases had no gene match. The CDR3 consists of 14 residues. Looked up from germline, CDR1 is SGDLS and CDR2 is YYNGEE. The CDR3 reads CASSVGGGVYEQYF. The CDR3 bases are TGTGCCAGCAGCGTAGGAGGGGGCGTCTACGAGCAGTACTTC.

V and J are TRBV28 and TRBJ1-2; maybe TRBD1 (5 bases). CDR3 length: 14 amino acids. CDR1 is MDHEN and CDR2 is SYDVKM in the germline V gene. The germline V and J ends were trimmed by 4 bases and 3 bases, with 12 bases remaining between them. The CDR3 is CASSSVTAHYGYTF. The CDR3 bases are TGTGCCAGCAGTTCGGTGACAGCTCACTATGGCTACACCTTC.

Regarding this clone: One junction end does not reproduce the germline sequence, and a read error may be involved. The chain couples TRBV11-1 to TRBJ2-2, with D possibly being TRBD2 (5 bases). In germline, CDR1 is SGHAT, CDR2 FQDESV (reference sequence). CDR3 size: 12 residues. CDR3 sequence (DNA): TGTGCCAGCAGCTTACCCGGTCGGGATCCGAGTTTT. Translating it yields CASSLPGRDPSF.

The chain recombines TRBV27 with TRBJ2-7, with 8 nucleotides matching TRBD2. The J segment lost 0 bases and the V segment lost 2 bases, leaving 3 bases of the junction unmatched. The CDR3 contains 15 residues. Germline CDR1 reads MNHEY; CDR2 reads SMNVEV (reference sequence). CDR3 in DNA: TGTGCCAGCAGTTTAGCGGGACTAGACTCCTACGAGCAGTACTTC. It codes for CASSLAGLDSYEQYF.

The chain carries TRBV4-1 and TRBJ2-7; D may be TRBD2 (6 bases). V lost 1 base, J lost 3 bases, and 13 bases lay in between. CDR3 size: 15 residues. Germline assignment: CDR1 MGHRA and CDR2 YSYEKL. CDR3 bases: TGCGCCAGCAGCCAAGTTGGGCTAGCGAGCTACGAGCAGTACTTC. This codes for CASSQVGLASYEQYF.

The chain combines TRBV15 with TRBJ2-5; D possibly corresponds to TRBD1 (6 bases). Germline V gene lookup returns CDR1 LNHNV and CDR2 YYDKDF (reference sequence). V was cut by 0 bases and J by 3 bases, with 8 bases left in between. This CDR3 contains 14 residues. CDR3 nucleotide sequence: TGTGCCACCAGCAGAGACAGGGGCGAAGAGACCCAGTACTTC. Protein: CATSRDRGEETQYF.

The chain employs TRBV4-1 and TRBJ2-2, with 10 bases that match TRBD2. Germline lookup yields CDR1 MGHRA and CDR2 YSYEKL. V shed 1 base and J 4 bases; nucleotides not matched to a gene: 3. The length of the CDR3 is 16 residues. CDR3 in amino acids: CASSQVLAGATGELFF. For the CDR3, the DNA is TGCGCCAGCAGCCAAGTCCTAGCGGGAGCCACCGGGGAGCTGTTTTTT.

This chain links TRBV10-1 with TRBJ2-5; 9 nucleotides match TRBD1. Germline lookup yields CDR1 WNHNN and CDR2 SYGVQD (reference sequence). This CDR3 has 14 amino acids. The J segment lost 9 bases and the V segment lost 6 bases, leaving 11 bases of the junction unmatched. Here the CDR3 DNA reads TGCGCCAGCAGGCATGCCGGGACAGGGCCCCCCCAGTACTTC. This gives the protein CASRHAGTGPPQYF.

As DNA, the CDR3 is TGTGCCAGCAGCCCGACGGGCAGCGGGGAGCTGTTTTTT. Translation gives CASSPTGSGELFF. This sequence joins TRBV7-6 and TRBJ2-2; no firm D call. The V end lost 5 bases, the J end lost 7 bases, and 11 bases lay between the germline ends. Germline V gene lookup returns CDR1 SGHVS and CDR2 FNYEAQ. The CDR3 extends over 13 amino acids.

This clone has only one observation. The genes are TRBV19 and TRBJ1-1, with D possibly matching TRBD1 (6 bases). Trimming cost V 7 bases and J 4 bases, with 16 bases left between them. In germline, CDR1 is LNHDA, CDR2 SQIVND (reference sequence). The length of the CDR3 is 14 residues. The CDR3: CASTLGGTGTEAFF. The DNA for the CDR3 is TGTGCCAGTACCCTAGGGGGTACTGGCACTGAAGCTTTCTTT. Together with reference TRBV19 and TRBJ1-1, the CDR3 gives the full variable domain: DGGITQSPKYLFRKEGQNVTLSCEQNLNHDAMYWYRQDPGQGLRLIYYSQIVNDFQKGDIAEGYSVSREKKESFPLTVTSAQKNPTAFYLCASTLGGTGTEAFFGQGTRLTVV.

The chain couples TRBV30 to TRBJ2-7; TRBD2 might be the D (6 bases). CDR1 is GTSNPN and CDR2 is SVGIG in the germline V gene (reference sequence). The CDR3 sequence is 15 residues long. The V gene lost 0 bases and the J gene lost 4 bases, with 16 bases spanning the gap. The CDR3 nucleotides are TGTGCCTGGAGTGTACTAGGGACTCCGACTTACGAGCAGTACTTC. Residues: CAWSVLGTPTYEQYF.

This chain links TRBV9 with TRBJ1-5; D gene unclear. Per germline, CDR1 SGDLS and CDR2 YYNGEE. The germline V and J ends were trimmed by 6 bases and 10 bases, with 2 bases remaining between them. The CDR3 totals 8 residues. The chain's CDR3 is CASNPQHF. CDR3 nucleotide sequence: TGTGCCAGCAATCCCCAGCATTTT.

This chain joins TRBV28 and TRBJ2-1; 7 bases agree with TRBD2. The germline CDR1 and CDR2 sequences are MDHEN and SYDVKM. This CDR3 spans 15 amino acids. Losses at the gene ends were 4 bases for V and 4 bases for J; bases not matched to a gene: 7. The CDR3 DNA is TGTGCCAGCAGTTCATCCGGACTAGGGTACAATGAGCAGTTCTTC. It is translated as CASSSSGLGYNEQFF.

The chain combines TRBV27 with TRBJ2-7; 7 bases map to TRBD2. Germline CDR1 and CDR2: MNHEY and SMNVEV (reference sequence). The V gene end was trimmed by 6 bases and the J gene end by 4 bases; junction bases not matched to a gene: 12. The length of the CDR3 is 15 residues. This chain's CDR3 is CASSPLRGSFYEQYF. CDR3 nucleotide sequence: TGTGCCAGCAGCCCGCTCCGCGGGAGTTTTTACGAGCAGTACTTC.

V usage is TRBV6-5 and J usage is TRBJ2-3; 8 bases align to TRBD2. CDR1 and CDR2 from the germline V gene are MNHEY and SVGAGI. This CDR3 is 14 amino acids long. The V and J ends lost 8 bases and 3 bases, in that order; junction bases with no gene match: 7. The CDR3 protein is CASREGRLTDTQYF. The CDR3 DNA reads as TGTGCCAGCCGGGAGGGCCGACTGACAGATACGCAGTATTTT.

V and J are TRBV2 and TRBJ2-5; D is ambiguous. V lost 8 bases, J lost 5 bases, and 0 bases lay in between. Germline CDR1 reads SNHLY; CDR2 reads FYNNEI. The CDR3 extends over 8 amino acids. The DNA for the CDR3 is TGTGCCAGCGAGACCCAGTACTTC. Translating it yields CASETQYF.

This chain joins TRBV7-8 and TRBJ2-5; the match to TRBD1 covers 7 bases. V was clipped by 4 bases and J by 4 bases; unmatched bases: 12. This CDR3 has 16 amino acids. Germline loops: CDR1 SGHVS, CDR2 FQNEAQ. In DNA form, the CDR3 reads TGTGCCAGCAGCTCTTTGAGAGGGGGCGAGGGAGAGACCCAGTACTTC. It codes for CASSSLRGGEGETQYF.

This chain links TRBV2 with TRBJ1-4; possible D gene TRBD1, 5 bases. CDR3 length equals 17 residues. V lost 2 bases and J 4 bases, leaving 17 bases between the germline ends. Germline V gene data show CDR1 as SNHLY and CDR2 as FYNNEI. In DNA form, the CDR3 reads TGTGCCAGCAGTGAATGGCTGAGGGCAGGGAATAATGAAAAACTGTTTTTT. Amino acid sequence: CASSEWLRAGNNEKLFF.

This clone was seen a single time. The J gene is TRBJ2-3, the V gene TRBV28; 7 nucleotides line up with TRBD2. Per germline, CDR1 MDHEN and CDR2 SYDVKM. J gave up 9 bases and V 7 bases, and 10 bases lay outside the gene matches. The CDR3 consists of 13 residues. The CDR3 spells CASNKGTTRTQYF. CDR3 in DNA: TGTGCCAGCAATAAGGGGACTACGAGGACGCAGTATTTT.

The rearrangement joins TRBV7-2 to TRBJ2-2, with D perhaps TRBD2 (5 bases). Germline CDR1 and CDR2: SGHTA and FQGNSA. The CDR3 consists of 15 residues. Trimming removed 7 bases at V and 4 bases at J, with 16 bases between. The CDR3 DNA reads TGTGCCAGCACCCCTGAGGGTCCGCGCACCGGGGAGCTGTTTTTT. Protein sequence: CASTPEGPRTGELFF.

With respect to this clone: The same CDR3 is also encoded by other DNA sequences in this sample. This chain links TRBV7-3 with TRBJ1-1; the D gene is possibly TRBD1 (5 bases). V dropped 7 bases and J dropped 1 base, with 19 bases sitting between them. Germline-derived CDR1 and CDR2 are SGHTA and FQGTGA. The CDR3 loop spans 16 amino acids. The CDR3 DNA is TGTGCCAGCACCCCATTGGGCGAGGACAAGAACACTGAAGCTTTCTTT. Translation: CASTPLGEDKNTEAFF.

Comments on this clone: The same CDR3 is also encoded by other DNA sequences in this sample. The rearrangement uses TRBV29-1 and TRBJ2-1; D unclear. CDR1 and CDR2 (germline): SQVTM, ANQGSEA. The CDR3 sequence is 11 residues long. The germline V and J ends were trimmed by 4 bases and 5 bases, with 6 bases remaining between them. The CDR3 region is CSVVLDNEQFF. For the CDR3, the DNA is TGCAGCGTTGTATTAGACAATGAGCAGTTCTTC.

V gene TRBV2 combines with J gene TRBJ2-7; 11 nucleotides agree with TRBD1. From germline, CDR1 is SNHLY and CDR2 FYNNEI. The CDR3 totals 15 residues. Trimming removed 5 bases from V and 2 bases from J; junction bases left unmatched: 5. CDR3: CASSTGTGGPYEQYF. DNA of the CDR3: TGTGCCAGCAGTACCGGGACAGGGGGTCCCTACGAGCAGTACTTC.

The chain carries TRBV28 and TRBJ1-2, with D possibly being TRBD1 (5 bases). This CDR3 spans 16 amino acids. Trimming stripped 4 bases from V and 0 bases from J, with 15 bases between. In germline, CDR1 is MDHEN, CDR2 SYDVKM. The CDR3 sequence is CASSSPGTYSNYGYTF. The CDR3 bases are TGTGCCAGCAGTTCTCCCGGGACCTACTCTAACTATGGCTACACCTTC.

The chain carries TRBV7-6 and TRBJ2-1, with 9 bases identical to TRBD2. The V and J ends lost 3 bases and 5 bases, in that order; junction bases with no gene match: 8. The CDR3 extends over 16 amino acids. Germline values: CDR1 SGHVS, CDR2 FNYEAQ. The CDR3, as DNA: TGTGCCAGCAGCTTGGGTTCGGCTAGCGGGAACAATGAGCAGTTCTTC. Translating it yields CASSLGSASGNNEQFF.

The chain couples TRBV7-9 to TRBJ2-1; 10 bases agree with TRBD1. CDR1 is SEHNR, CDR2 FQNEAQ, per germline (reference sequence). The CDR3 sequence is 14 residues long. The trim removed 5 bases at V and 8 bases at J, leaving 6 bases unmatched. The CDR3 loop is CASSLRDRGDEQFF. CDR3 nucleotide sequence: TGTGCCAGCAGCCTCCGGGACAGGGGCGATGAGCAGTTCTTC.

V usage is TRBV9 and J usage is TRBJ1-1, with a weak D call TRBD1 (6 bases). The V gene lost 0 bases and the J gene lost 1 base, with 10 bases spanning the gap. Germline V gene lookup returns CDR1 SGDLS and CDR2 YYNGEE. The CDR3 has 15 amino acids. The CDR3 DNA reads TGTGCCAGCAGCGTAGATTGGGGGGCGAACACTGAAGCTTTCTTT. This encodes CASSVDWGANTEAFF. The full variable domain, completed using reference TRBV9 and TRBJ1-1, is DSGVTQTPKHLITATGQRVTLRCSPRSGDLSVYWYQQSLDQGLQFLIQYYNGEERAKGNILERFSAQQFPDLHSELNLSSLELGDSALYFCASSVDWGANTEAFFGQGTRLTVV.

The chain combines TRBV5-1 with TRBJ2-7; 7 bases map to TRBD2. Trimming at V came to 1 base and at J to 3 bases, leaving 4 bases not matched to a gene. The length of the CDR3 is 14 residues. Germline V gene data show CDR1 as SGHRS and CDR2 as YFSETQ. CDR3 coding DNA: TGCGCCAGCAGCTTGAGGTCGGGGGGCTACGAGCAGTACTTC. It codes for CASSLRSGGYEQYF.

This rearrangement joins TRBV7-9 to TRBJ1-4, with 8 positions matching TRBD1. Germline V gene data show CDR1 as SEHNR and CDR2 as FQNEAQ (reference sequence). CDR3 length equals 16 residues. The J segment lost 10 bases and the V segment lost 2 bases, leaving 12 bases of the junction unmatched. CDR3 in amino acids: CASSLSFGTGWRKLFF. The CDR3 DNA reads TGTGCCAGCAGCTTATCTTTTGGGACAGGCTGGCGAAAACTGTTTTTT.

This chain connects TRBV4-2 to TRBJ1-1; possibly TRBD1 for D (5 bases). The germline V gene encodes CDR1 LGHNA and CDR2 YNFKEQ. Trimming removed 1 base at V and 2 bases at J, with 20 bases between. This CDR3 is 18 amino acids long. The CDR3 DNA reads TGTGCCAGCAGCCAAGTGTTCAGGCAGGGCGAAAGAAACACTGAAGCTTTCTTT. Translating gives CASSQVFRQGERNTEAFF.

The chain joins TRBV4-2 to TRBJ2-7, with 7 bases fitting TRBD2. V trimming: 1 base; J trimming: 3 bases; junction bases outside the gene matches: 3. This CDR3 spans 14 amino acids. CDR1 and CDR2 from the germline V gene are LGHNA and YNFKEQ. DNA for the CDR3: TGTGCCAGCAGCCAAGGGGGCGGGGGCTACGAGCAGTACTTC. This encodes CASSQGGGGYEQYF.